This T cell receptor beta chain was identified in a study of blood T cell repertoires in COVID-19. Germline values: CDR1 SNHLY, CDR2 FYNNEI. There are 15 residues in the CDR3. V was clipped by 6 bases and J by 2 bases; unmatched bases: 2. Here immunoSEQ multiplex PCR was the method, and the copy in TCRdb shows in-frame clones only, minus some. The repertoire includes hundreds of thousands of clones, around 90% of them detected once, and approximately 12% sits in the top ten. The clonotype was recovered from a woman under 30 who had recovered from COVID-19. V and J are TRBV2 and TRBJ2-5; TRBD2 agrees at 14 bases. The sample taken for sequencing was peripheral blood. The CDR3 sequence is CASRGLAGGQETQYF. The CDR3 DNA follows: TGTGCCAGCAGAGGACTAGCGGGGGGTCAAGAGACCCAGTACTTC. Full variable domain (missing parts from reference TRBV2 and TRBJ2-5): EPEVTQTPSHQVTQMGQEVILRCVPISNHLYFYWYRQILGQKVEFLVSFYNNEISEKSEIFDDQFSVERPDGSNFTLKIRSTKLEDSAMYFCASRGLAGGQETQYFGPGTRLLVL.